The clone carrying this T cell receptor beta chain came up a few times. The sample comes from a study of blood T cell repertoires in COVID-19. At the level of the study: Acute and convalescent COVID-19 specimens originated in the United States, Italy and Spain. Nucleic acid was either cDNA or gDNA, and it came from T cells, B-cell-depleted T cells, or PBMCs.

Trimming pared 4 bases from V and 4 bases from J, leaving 28 bases between. The CDR3 extends over 19 amino acids. CDR1 SEHNR and CDR2 FQNEAQ come from the germline V gene (reference sequence). Per the original data handling: For nucleated cells, counts were estimated from reference gene primer amplification. Produced via immunoSEQ multiplex PCR; TCRdb's table is partial and in-frame only. V and J calls and clone size come straight from that table; D and trimming were deduced from the DNA. This sample has 45,000 to 70,000 clones; 81% occur once, and the top ten carry roughly 28%. This TCR came from an elderly woman with active or convalescent COVID-19. The J gene is TRBJ1-2, the V gene TRBV7-9, with D perhaps matching TRBD1 (6 bases). The sample taken for sequencing was peripheral blood. The CDR3: CASSSPSFPTGHRLYGYTF. The CDR3 DNA follows: TGTGCCAGCAGCTCCCCCAGTTTCCCTACAGGGCACAGGCTCTATGGCTACACCTTC.